This TCR beta chain comes out of a study of immune aging and cytomegalovirus after organ transplant (dated by TCRdb to the early 2020s). About the full investigation: Three-drug immunosuppression with prednisone, tacrolimus, and mycophenolate was given to all transplant recipients.

This clonotype is identified as medium-sized (0.01 to 0.1%). Its target antigen remains unknown. The record has no base qualities; no much larger clone is one base away. Taken with the paper, the label for time point translates to: five sample-tagged time points from pre-transplant (day -1) to day 368 post-transplant, pooled. Thawed PBMC were stimulated for 12 hours with a CMV IE-1 overlapping peptide library without transport inhibitors. After thawing, cells were rested overnight and were then stimulated in R10 medium with CD28/CD49d costimulation. The IE-1 peptide library was made up of 15-amino-acid peptides with 11-amino-acid overlaps. Each time point was barcoded with BD Single-Cell Multiplexing Kit Sample Tags, pooled, and stained with oligo-conjugated anti-CD45RA plus sorting antibodies. A BD FACSAria III was used to sort CMV-responsive CD8+CD137+ and CD4+CD154+ T cells at 4-way purity. Blood samples were drawn into EDTA vacutainers and processed by Ficoll gradient within 1-24 hours.

Library generation was performed with single-cell sequencing. The data were produced on an Illumina NovaSeq 6000. For cell capture and library preparation, the team used the BD Rhapsody Targeted mRNA and AbSeq Reagent Kit in a microwell format. The libraries included TCR, sample tags, AbSeq, and targeted mRNA from the Human T-Cell Expression Panel, along with custom TOX and TOX2 primers. Sequencing of the libraries was done on an Illumina NovaSeq. As for the authors' bioinformatics: The analysis covered around 10,000 cells in total, of which about 7,000 were CD8 T cells and a few thousand were CD8 T cells with an identifiable TCR CDR3. The BD Rhapsody Targeted Analysis Pipeline, including V(D)J processing, was run on the Seven Bridges Genomics platform to process the raw data. Quality control, Sample Tag demultiplexing with Lex-BDSMK, clone identification with VDJ Explorer, and Seurat clustering were performed in SeqGeq 1.6.0. Clones comprising <1% of CD8 T cells were considered non-expanded; clones comprising >2.5% of the sample were considered clonal expansions. TCRdb redid the processing of the public reads, applying fastp at Q25 and MiXCR, and retained in-frame beta chains. Each CDR3 protein gets just one entry, which takes the most common genes and DNA from the rows behind it. The V and J calls and clone size come from TCRdb's table, not from the authors' own analysis. Present in this sample are about 21,000 distinct CDR3 sequences, around 33% of which were seen just once. Less than 30% of the sample is in the top ten clones.

The junction shows trimming of 1 base on V and 0 bases on J, plus 11 bases between the germline ends. Reading the germline V gene gives CDR1 SGHRS and CDR2 YFSETQ. The CDR3 measures 15 amino acids from cysteine to phenylalanine. The CDR3 DNA has 45 bases and is translated from base 1. General conclusions and limits of the study: CD57 was not measured in the sequencing data, so a conservative gene-based aging definition was used instead. Following viremia, aged-phenotype cells rose post-transplant in clones of any size, with the rise occurring earlier in large clones (days 200-264) than in small clones. Large clones contained a higher proportion of TEMRA cells, and the seven largest clones (more than 1,700 cells) acquired aged and TEMRA cells while losing TCM cells.

The chain employs TRBV5-1 and TRBJ2-7; no D gene call is confident. The clonotype was recovered from a female donor who had a heart transplant and CMV viremia. This specimen was CMV peptide-activated CD4+ and CD8+ T cells sorted from blood, taken at five time points, pooled. According to the study, the label for this sample's cell subset or site signals: sorted CD8+CD137+ and CD4+CD154+ T cells after about 13 h CMV IE-1 peptide stimulation. The CDR3 sequence is CASSLMPIYSYEQYF. The DNA reads TGCGCCAGCAGCTTGATGCCCATCTACTCCTACGAGCAGTACTTC.